This is a list of T cell receptor beta chains from one sample in a study of T cell responses to AZD1222 COVID-19 vaccine. TCRdb keeps only in-frame clones here, not all; method: immunoSEQ multiplex PCR. The table lists more than 85,000 clones, roughly 88% of them singletons. Sequenced here: peripheral blood, sampled on day 0 of AZD1222 vaccination. All receptors derive from an adult in good health. Both conserved end residues are part of each CDR3.

>TRBV9|TRBJ2-7
CASSVGGSSYEQYF
>TRBV7-3|TRBJ2-2
CASSLRGRYTGELFF
>TRBV7-8|TRBJ1-1
CASSLNLGHNTEAFF
>TRBV3-1/TRBV3-2|TRBJ1-4
CASSQTTEEKLFF
>TRBV28|TRBJ2-7
CASSVTGFAYEQYF
>TRBV19|TRBJ2-5
CASSIGGLGETQYF
>TRBV6-5|TRBJ2-1
CASRPLSGSFNEQFF
>TRBV7-9|TRBJ1-1
CASSLVATNTEAFF
>TRBV6-1|TRBJ1-3
CASSEPRGVGNTIYF
>TRBV28|TRBJ1-1
CASSSFLRGAGTEAFF
>TRBV5-4|TRBJ1-2
CASSPGGQFYGYTF
>TRBV18|TRBJ2-7
CASSLFGTGVSYEQYF
>TRBV28|TRBJ1-2
CASSSNYGYTF
>TRBV6-5|TRBJ1-6
CASIGDRNSPLHF
>TRBV12-3/TRBV12-4|TRBJ1-5
CASSASNQPQHF
>TRBV29-1|TRBJ1-1
CSVGTGQSLNTEAFF
>TRBV29-1|TRBJ1-2
CSVESRQSRLGYTF
>TRBV5-1|TRBJ2-2
CASSLPTTTGGKFTGELFF
>TRBV5-6|TRBJ1-1
CASSRSGQGRGTEAFF
>TRBV2|TRBJ1-5
CASSERQGGNQPQHF
>TRBV3-1/TRBV3-2|TRBJ1-5
CASSQGPNQPQHF
>TRBV7-2|TRBJ2-7
CASSLGHNSYEQYF
>TRBV19|TRBJ1-6
CASSQSDRGQSPLHF
>TRBV19|TRBJ1-5
CASSTGTGREAQHF
>TRBV5-1|TRBJ2-3
CASSFGYSTDTQYF
>TRBV6-5|TRBJ2-7
CASSSRPSSYEQYF
>TRBV5-1|TRBJ2-1
CASSLVAGFHNEQFF
>TRBV5-5|TRBJ2-1
CASSLTGGPYNEQFF
>TRBV27|TRBJ2-5
CASGRNQETQYF
>TRBV19|TRBJ2-2
CASSRGTGTNTGELFF
>TRBV29-1|TRBJ1-1
CSVARDMLNTEAFF
>TRBV5-1|TRBJ2-1
CASSPRSRTGEIFSSYNEQFF
>TRBV7-9|TRBJ2-7
CASSLGFAGGASYEQYF
>TRBV11-3|TRBJ2-1
CASSLRQGRYNEQFF
>TRBV19|TRBJ2-6
CASSIGTGREAGANVLTF
>TRBV7-2|TRBJ1-2
CASSLVVKTLAPYGYTF
>TRBV9|TRBJ1-1
CASGELGAPNTEAFF
>TRBV12-3/TRBV12-4|TRBJ2-2
CASNEARAGELFF
>TRBV28|TRBJ2-3
CASSLKTDTQYF
>TRBV9|TRBJ1-4
CASSPRQGVNEKLFF
>TRBV7-2|TRBJ2-5
CASSPQPLLAGEETQYF
>TRBV18|TRBJ1-1
CASSPGGVNTEAFF
>TRBV27|TRBJ2-3
CASSSQIGTDTQYF
>TRBV5-6|TRBJ1-1
CASIPRGSTEAFF
>TRBV6-5|TRBJ1-2
CASFPRDGLYGYTF
>TRBV6-5|TRBJ2-1
CASSYPLAGVYEQFF
>TRBV6-5|TRBJ1-1
CASSNTGTGYTEAFF
>TRBV15|TRBJ2-2
CATSPFGLAGTGELFF
>TRBV9|TRBJ2-5
CASSVVGSETQYF
>TRBV6-4|TRBJ2-3
CASRRTSGGATDTQYF
>TRBV2|TRBJ2-5
CASGRERKVETQYF
>TRBV4-2|TRBJ2-1
CASSQEQGAYNEQFF
>TRBV29-1|TRBJ1-4
CSVQRQGLEKLFF